Below, 2 T cell receptor beta chains from the same sample are listed, as sequenced in a study of blood T cells in healthy people across ages. A J-beta primer mix and a sample-barcoded 5' primer were used in a second PCR of about 7 to 12 cycles. TCRdb ran MiXCR on the 5' RACE reads and lists one entry per CDR3 protein. The sample lists over 1,200,000 distinct CDR3 sequences, approximately 59% occurring once. Material for sequencing was blood. The origin of the receptors is a man aged 18-30 years in good health.

This clonotype showed up just a few times. A much more abundant neighbour one base away suggests this may be a read error. V gene TRBV20-1 combines with J gene TRBJ2-1; D call uncertain. Gene TRBJ2-7 matches the end of the DNA better, so the J call may be wrong. The CDR3 length is 14 residues. Germline V gene sequence: CDR1 DFQATT, CDR2 SNEGSKA (reference sequence). The CDR3 loop reads CSAPDVSSYNEQYF. In DNA form, the CDR3 reads TGCAGTGCTCCCGACGTCAGCTCCTACAATGAGCAGTACTTC.

This clonotype was seen more than once but under ten times. The genes are TRBV7-2 and TRBJ2-7; tentatively, D is TRBD2 (5 bases). CDR1 is SGHTA and CDR2 is FQGNSA in the germline V gene. V was clipped by 1 base and J by 4 bases, with 14 bases between them. The CDR3 is made up of 15 amino acids. CDR3 residues: CASSLEAVLGYEQYF. In nucleotides, the CDR3 is TGTGCCAGCAGCTTAGAGGCGGTACTAGGTTACGAGCAGTACTTC.